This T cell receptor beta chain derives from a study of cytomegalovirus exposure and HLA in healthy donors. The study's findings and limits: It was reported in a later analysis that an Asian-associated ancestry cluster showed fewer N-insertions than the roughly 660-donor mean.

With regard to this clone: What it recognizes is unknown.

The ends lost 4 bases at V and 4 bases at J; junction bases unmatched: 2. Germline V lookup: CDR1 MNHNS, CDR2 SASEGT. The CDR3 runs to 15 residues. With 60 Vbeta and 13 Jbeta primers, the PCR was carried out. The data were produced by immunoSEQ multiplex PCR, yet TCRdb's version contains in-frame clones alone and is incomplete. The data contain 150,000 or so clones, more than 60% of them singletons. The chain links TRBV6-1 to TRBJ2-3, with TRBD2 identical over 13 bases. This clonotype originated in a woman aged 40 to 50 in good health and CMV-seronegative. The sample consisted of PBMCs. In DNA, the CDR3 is TGTGCCAGCAGTGGGACTAGCGGGAGTCCAGATACGCAGTATTTT. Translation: CASSGTSGSPDTQYF.